This T cell receptor (beta chain) was sequenced for a study of Ad26.COV2.S vaccination and SARS-CoV-2 variants. Regarding the study as a whole: Non-spike TCR breadth did not differ much between vaccine and placebo recipients.

The assay was immunoSEQ multiplex PCR, and TCRdb's table has in-frame clones only and misses some. The sample contains hundreds of thousands of clones, roughly 87% of which appear only once. Specified treatment: over 15 received Ad26.COV2.S at low or high dose, single or two shots; five or six received placebo; per-sample allocation not given. On day 63 after the first injection, vaccine and placebo recipients gave samples. V was clipped by 4 bases and J by 4 bases, with 10 bases between them. Germline V gene data show CDR1 as SNHLY and CDR2 as FYNNEI. This CDR3 is 14 amino acids long. Comment on this clone: Its antigen is not identified.

The genes are TRBV2 and TRBJ1-4; the D is unclear. The sequence was collected from a person between 18 and 65 years old who received the Ad26.COV2.S COVID-19 vaccine or a placebo. The sample here was peripheral blood, taken in a trial of Ad26.COV2.S vaccine versus placebo. The CDR3 spells CASSGRAYNEKLFF. In DNA form, the CDR3 reads TGTGCCAGCAGTGGACGGGCTTATAATGAAAAACTGTTTTTT.